Below are 25 T cell receptor beta chains sequenced from a single sample in a study of cytomegalovirus exposure and HLA in healthy donors (dated by TCRdb to the late 2010s). The library was built by means of the immunoSEQ multiplex PCR assay. For the multiplex PCR, a mixture combining 60 forward primers for TCR Vbeta segments and 13 reverse primers for TCR Jbeta segments was used. As stored in TCRdb, this immuneACCESS dataset retains in-frame rearrangements with V and J assigned. A fraction of the clones does not appear; measured against another copy, unresolved V genes explain less than half of the discrepancy, and the remainder lacks a known reason. Here the sample has about 160,000 clones; 80% occur a single time. Together, the top ten hold around 4.3% of the sample. The specimen was PBMCs. The receptors shown here come from a man aged 25 to 40 in good health and CMV-seronegative.

V and J are TRBV9 and TRBJ2-2; a weak D match, TRBD1 (5 bases). Germline V gene sequence: CDR1 SGDLS, CDR2 YYNGEE. This CDR3 has 12 amino acids. V was pared by 7 bases and J by 6 bases, with 10 bases between. CDR3 DNA sequence: TGTGCCAGCCAATCAGGGCCCGGGGAGCTGTTTTTT. Translating gives CASQSGPGELFF.

This clone was counted only a few times. The chain employs TRBV6-6 and TRBJ1-6; TRBD1 is a possible D gene (6 bases). Trimming pared 5 bases from V and 5 bases from J, leaving 10 bases between. The CDR3 runs to 14 residues. Per germline, CDR1 MNHNY and CDR2 SVGAGI (reference sequence). CDR3 in amino acids: CASSPGTNNSPLHF. DNA for the CDR3: TGTGCCAGCAGTCCTGGGACAAATAATTCACCCCTCCACTTT.

J is TRBJ1-1 and V is TRBV20-1; possible D gene TRBD1, 5 bases. Germline CDR1 is DFQATT and CDR2 is SNEGSKA (reference sequence). This CDR3 region has 11 residues. V was clipped by 4 bases and J by 9 bases, with 12 bases between them. The CDR3 nucleotides read TGCAGTGCTAAATCACAGGCACAAGCTTTCTTT. As protein: CSAKSQAQAFF.

The gene calls are TRBV13 and TRBJ2-1; D gene uncertain. The germline V gene has CDR1 PRHDT and CDR2 FYEKMQ (reference sequence). Trimming took 6 bases from V and 2 from J, leaving 17 bases between them. The CDR3 is 16 residues long. The CDR3 coding sequence is TGTGCCAGCAGACCTCCTAGGTCCTCACCCTACAATGAGCAGTTCTTC. Protein product: CASRPPRSSPYNEQFF.

A few counts support this clone. This chain joins TRBV6-5 and TRBJ2-7; the match to TRBD1 covers 9 bases. V shed 10 bases and J 3 bases; nucleotides not matched to a gene: 7. This CDR3 is built from 13 residues. CDR1 is MNHEY, CDR2 SVGAGI, per germline. The CDR3 DNA is TGTGCCACTCGGGGGGACAGGGTCTACGAGCAGTACTTC. Translated: CATRGDRVYEQYF.

The genes are TRBV30 and TRBJ2-5; the D gene is possibly TRBD2 (7 bases). The germline V and J ends were trimmed by 0 bases and 1 base, with 18 bases remaining between them. Germline V gene lookup returns CDR1 GTSNPN and CDR2 SVGIG (reference sequence). CDR3 length: 17 amino acids. CDR3 sequence reads: CAWSVQRGGKVQETQYF. The CDR3 coding sequence is TGTGCCTGGAGTGTACAAAGGGGGGGGAAGGTCCAAGAGACCCAGTACTTC.

V is TRBV28 and J is TRBJ2-1, with a tentative D call TRBD2 (5 bases). Germline values: CDR1 MDHEN, CDR2 SYDVKM. The V gene lost 10 bases and the J gene lost 6 bases, with 10 bases spanning the gap. CDR3 length equals 11 residues. CDR3 amino acids: CATQRPNEQFF. CDR3 in DNA: TGTGCCACCCAGCGGCCCAATGAGCAGTTCTTC.

This chain uses TRBV10-3 with TRBJ2-5; 8 nucleotides line up with TRBD2. V lost 11 bases to trimming and J lost 4 bases; unmatched junction nucleotides: 9. The CDR3 runs 13 residues. CDR1 is ENHRY, CDR2 SYGVKD, per germline. CDR3: CASLGGAGETQYF. DNA for the CDR3: TGTGCCTCCCTCGGGGGGGCGGGAGAGACCCAGTACTTC.

V is TRBV6-5 and J is TRBJ2-1; 8 positions agree with TRBD2. J lost 3 bases, V lost 2 bases, and 0 bases had no gene match. CDR1 MNHEY and CDR2 SVGAGI come from the germline V gene. This CDR3 is 14 amino acids long. This chain's CDR3 is CASSYGTSYNEQFF. CDR3 sequence (DNA): TGTGCCAGCAGTTACGGGACTAGCTACAATGAGCAGTTCTTC.

The rearrangement links TRBV7-8 to TRBJ1-4; D gene unclear. CDR1 and CDR2 from the germline V gene are SGHVS and FQNEAQ. The ends were cut back, 5 bases at V and 0 bases at J, with 10 bases in the middle. This CDR3 comprises 15 residues. This CDR3 reads CASSRNGATNEKLFF. CDR3 nucleotides: TGTGCCAGCAGCAGAAACGGGGCAACTAATGAAAAACTGTTTTTT.

V and J are TRBV28 and TRBJ2-7; TRBD2 is a possible D gene (6 bases). Trimming left V 6 bases short and J 5 bases short, with 14 bases between. CDR3 length: 13 amino acids. The germline V gene has CDR1 MDHEN and CDR2 SYDVKM. CDR3 nucleotide sequence: TGTGCCAGCAGCTACCCCGGGGGAGACGAGCAGTACTTC. Protein product: CASSYPGGDEQYF.

The V gene is TRBV7-3, the J gene TRBJ2-1; TRBD2 is a possible D gene (6 bases). The CDR3 spans 18 residues. V gave up 0 bases and J gave up 0 bases, with 15 bases separating them. Germline values: CDR1 SGHTA, CDR2 FQGTGA. The chain's CDR3 is CASSLTPGTSSSYNEQFF. The DNA of the CDR3 is TGTGCCAGCAGCTTAACACCCGGGACTTCAAGCTCCTACAATGAGCAGTTCTTC. The whole variable domain, filled in from reference TRBV7-3 and TRBJ2-1, reads GAGVSQTPSNKVTEKGKYVELRCDPISGHTALYWYRQSLGQGPEFLIYFQGTGAADDSGLPNDRFFAVRPEGSVSTLKIQRTERGDSAVYLCASSLTPGTSSSYNEQFFGPGTRLTVL.

This clone was observed a handful of times. The chain joins TRBV19 to TRBJ1-1; D uncertain. Trimming pared 1 base from V and 1 base from J, leaving 7 bases between. Germline-derived CDR1 and CDR2 are LNHDA and SQIVND (reference sequence). CDR3 size: 14 residues. DNA for the CDR3: TGTGCCAGTAGTATAGTGCCGGGGAACACTGAAGCTTTCTTT. Its protein is CASSIVPGNTEAFF.

The V and J genes are TRBV2 and TRBJ2-1; 7 bases align to TRBD2. V was pared by 6 bases and J by 13 bases, with 12 bases of the junction left unmatched. This CDR3 contains 13 residues. Germline CDR1 is SNHLY and CDR2 is FYNNEI. The CDR3 reads CASRSRVGGTQFF. CDR3 sequence (DNA): TGTGCCAGCAGATCCAGGGTCGGGGGGACTCAGTTCTTC. Combining the CDR3 with reference TRBV2 and TRBJ2-1 gives the whole variable domain EPEVTQTPSHQVTQMGQEVILRCVPISNHLYFYWYRQILGQKVEFLVSFYNNEISEKSEIFDDQFSVERPDGSNFTLKIRSTKLEDSAMYFCASRSRVGGTQFFGPGTRLTVL.

This clone was observed a single time. The chain couples TRBV11-2 to TRBJ1-2; D is unclear. V lost 5 bases, J lost 5 bases, and 12 bases lay in between. In germline, CDR1 is SGHAT, CDR2 FQNNGV. This CDR3 is 13 amino acids long. CDR3 DNA sequence: TGTGCCAGCAGCGTAACGGTGGAGTATGGCTACACCTTC. Translated, it gives CASSVTVEYGYTF.

V usage is TRBV19 and J usage is TRBJ1-1; 8 bases align to TRBD1. With 6 bases clipped from V and 10 bases from J, the junction kept 10 bases outside the gene matches. The CDR3 length is 13 residues. CDR1 is LNHDA, CDR2 SQIVND, per germline (reference sequence). CDR3 DNA sequence: TGTGCCAGTAGCACCACAGGGGGGGCGGGAGCTTTCTTT. This gives the protein CASSTTGGAGAFF.

The gene calls are TRBV7-2 and TRBJ2-3; 8 bases match TRBD2. The CDR3 spans 17 residues. Germline lookup yields CDR1 SGHTA and CDR2 FQGNSA. Trimming took 1 base from V and 1 from J; bases not matched to a gene: 7. CDR3 sequence: CASSLVPGGHRTDTQYF. As DNA, the CDR3 is TGTGCCAGCAGCTTAGTTCCGGGGGGGCATCGCACAGATACGCAGTATTTT.

V is TRBV7-3 and J is TRBJ2-7; 7 bases line up with TRBD1. Germline values: CDR1 SGHTA, CDR2 FQGTGA. The length of the CDR3 is 15 residues. After removal of 2 bases from V and 6 bases from J, the junction contained 10 bases not matched to a gene. The CDR3 coding sequence is TGTGCCAGCAGCTTATATCCCACAGGGGTTACCGAGCAGTACTTC. Its translation is CASSLYPTGVTEQYF.

In nucleotides, the CDR3 is TGTGCCAGCAGTACACAGGGCCTCTCTGGAAACACCATATATTTT. Its protein product is CASSTQGLSGNTIYF. The gene calls are TRBV25-1 and TRBJ1-3; a possible D gene is TRBD1 (6 bases). The ends were cut back, 5 bases at V and 0 bases at J, with 11 bases in the middle. The germline gives CDR1 MGHDK, CDR2 SYGVNS. The CDR3 is 15 amino acids.

V usage is TRBV7-3 and J usage is TRBJ2-2; maybe TRBD1 (6 bases). The germline CDR1 and CDR2 sequences are SGHTA and FQGTGA. The CDR3 is made up of 15 amino acids. V was shortened by 4 bases and J by 4 bases, with 13 bases between the two germline ends. CDR3 sequence (DNA): TGTGCCAGCAGCTCCGATGGACAGTTCACCGGGGAGCTGTTTTTT. As protein: CASSSDGQFTGELFF.

A remark on this clone: Mismatch with germline at one junction end may stem from a read error. The CDR3 DNA reads TGTGCCAGCAGTTTACGAACAGGGGCAACCCTTTTC. Its protein is CASSLRTGATLF. The chain carries TRBV28 and TRBJ2-7, with TRBD1 identical over 7 bases. The CDR3 runs 12 residues. The V gene's germline CDR1 is MDHEN and CDR2 SYDVKM.

J is TRBJ1-4 and V is TRBV6-5; perhaps TRBD1 as D (5 bases). This CDR3 spans 15 amino acids. CDR1 is MNHEY, CDR2 SVGAGI, per germline. Trimming stripped 6 bases from V and 7 bases from J, with 18 bases between. The chain's CDR3 is CASSPSPREVEKLFF. CDR3 nucleotide sequence: TGTGCCAGCAGCCCTTCCCCCAGGGAAGTTGAAAAACTGTTTTTT.

On this clone: In the same sample, other DNA sequences code for this CDR3. This chain uses TRBV27 with TRBJ2-6; D is unresolved. This CDR3 contains 13 residues. Germline assignment: CDR1 MNHEY and CDR2 SMNVEV (reference sequence). Trimming shortened V by 4 bases and J by 4 bases, and 5 bases separated the two germline ends. The DNA of the CDR3 is TGTGCCAGCAGTTATACAGGGGCCAACGTCCTGACTTTC. This gives the protein CASSYTGANVLTF.

The chain recombines TRBV12-5 with TRBJ1-1, with D possibly matching TRBD1 (6 bases). The germline V and J ends were trimmed by 8 bases and 4 bases, with 11 bases remaining between them. The CDR3 has 12 residues. Germline assignment: CDR1 LGHNT and CDR2 FRNRAP. The CDR3 region has the DNA TGTGCTAGTAAAAACAGGGTCACTGAAGCTTTCTTT. Translated: CASKNRVTEAFF.

The gene calls are TRBV5-6 and TRBJ1-2; 11 nucleotides line up with TRBD1. This CDR3 region has 15 residues. V was clipped by 0 bases and J by 4 bases; unmatched bases: 2. Germline V gives CDR1 SGHDT, CDR2 YYEEEE. Written as DNA, the CDR3 is TGTGCCAGCAGCTTGGGGACAGGGGGCGGCTATGGCTACACCTTC. It is translated as CASSLGTGGGYGYTF.